This passage covers 23 T cell receptor beta chains from one sample sequenced in a study of T cells in Graves' hyperthyroidism and ophthalmopathy. What was amplified from RNA transcripts were TCR beta CDR3 regions. First-round RT-PCR targeting the TCR CDR3 was performed with the HTBI primer set. TCRdb itself ran the multiplex PCR reads through MiXCR, one entry per CDR3 protein. The repertoire holds approximately 610,000 distinct CDR3 sequences, around 17% seen once, with approximately 20% in the top ten. Sample: blood. Every receptor here comes from a woman between 18 and 29 years old with Graves' hyperthyroidism.

This clonotype was picked up many times. The chain employs TRBV12-3 or TRBV12-4 and TRBJ1-2; possible D gene TRBD1, 6 bases. The CDR3 runs to 15 residues. Trimming left V 2 bases short and J 7 bases short, with 17 bases between. This chain's CDR3 is CASSLMRGGQFGYTF. In DNA form, the CDR3 reads TGTGCCAGCAGTTTAATGAGGGGGGGGCAGTTTGGCTACACCTTC.

The table lists this clonotype with a few counts. The rearrangement joins TRBV29-1 to TRBJ1-2; D gene uncertain. CDR1 and CDR2 from the germline V gene are SQVTM and ANQGSEA. V was cut by 3 bases and J by 3 bases, with 11 bases left in between. The CDR3 has 13 residues. Here the CDR3 reads CSVEGSGDYGYTF. For the CDR3, the DNA is TGCAGCGTTGAGGGCAGTGGGGACTATGGCTACACCTTC. Complete variable domain (other parts from reference TRBV29-1 and TRBJ1-2): SAVISQKPSRDICQRGTSLTIQCQVDSQVTMMFWYRQQPGQSLTLIATANQGSEATYESGFVIDKFPISRPNLTFSTLTVSNMSPEDSSIYLCSVEGSGDYGYTFGSGTRLTVV.

Concerning this clonotype itself: This may be a read error: a much more frequent sequence differs by one nucleotide. The chain employs TRBV20-1 and TRBJ1-5, with D unresolved. This CDR3 spans 14 amino acids. Germline V gives CDR1 DFQATT, CDR2 SNEGSKA (reference sequence). The CDR3 nucleotides are TGCAGTGCTAGAGCCGATTATAGCAATCAGCCCCGGCATTTT. It specifies CSARADYSNQPRHF.

This clonotype was picked up many times. The J gene is TRBJ2-7, the V gene TRBV9; TRBD2 is a possible D gene (5 bases). The CDR3 extends over 13 amino acids. From germline, CDR1 is SGDLS and CDR2 YYNGEE. Between the trimmed V and J ends, which lost 4 bases and 3 bases, there was a span of 11 bases. The CDR3 spells CASSLSSDYEQYF. In DNA, the CDR3 is TGTGCCAGCAGCCTGAGTAGCGACTACGAGCAGTACTTC.

This clonotype has at least ten counts. This chain links TRBV10-3 with TRBJ2-7; TRBD1 or TRBD2 may be the D gene (5 bases each). Germline loops: CDR1 ENHRY, CDR2 SYGVKD. V lost 6 bases to trimming and J lost 0 bases, with 12 bases between them. This CDR3 spans 14 amino acids. This CDR3 reads CAIRGDSPSYEQYF. The DNA of the CDR3 is TGTGCCATCAGGGGAGACAGCCCCTCCTACGAGCAGTACTTC.

V usage is TRBV2 and J usage is TRBJ2-7; weak D call: TRBD1 (6 bases). The V gene's germline CDR1 is SNHLY and CDR2 FYNNEI. CDR3 length equals 15 residues. Trimming took off 2 bases at V and 3 bases at J, with 14 bases between the two ends. CDR3 amino acids: CASSEQQGSLYEQYF. CDR3 nucleotide sequence: TGTGCCAGCAGTGAACAACAGGGATCCCTCTACGAGCAGTACTTC.

The chain recombines TRBV5-5 with TRBJ2-3; D is tentatively TRBD1 or TRBD2 (5 bases each). With 5 bases removed from V and 4 bases from J, the gap between germline ends came to 17 bases. The CDR3 extends over 15 amino acids. The germline V gene has CDR1 SGHKS and CDR2 YYEKEE (reference sequence). CDR3 region: CASSRMRGEADTQYF. As DNA, the CDR3 is TGTGCCAGCAGTCGGATGAGGGGCGAAGCAGATACGCAGTATTTT.

This clonotype showed up just a few times. The rearrangement uses TRBV6-1 and TRBJ1-6; TRBD1 matches 8 bases. The CDR3 is 14 residues long. The germline V gene encodes CDR1 MNHNS and CDR2 SASEGT. With 8 bases clipped from V and 6 bases from J, the junction kept 6 bases outside the gene matches. Written as DNA, the CDR3 is TGTGCCAGCGGACAGGGACCTATTAATTCACCCCTCCACTTT. The encoded protein is CASGQGPINSPLHF.

This clonotype has at least ten counts. The rearrangement links TRBV4-3 to TRBJ2-5, with a tentative D call TRBD2 (6 bases). The CDR3 is 17 residues long. CDR1 is LGHNA and CDR2 is YSLEER in the germline V gene. The V end lost 0 bases, the J end lost 4 bases, and 18 bases lay between the germline ends. The CDR3 nucleotides read TGCGCCAGCAGCCAAGATCGGCTAGCGCGGGCGGGAGAGACCCAGTACTTC. The encoded protein is CASSQDRLARAGETQYF.

The V call is TRBV20-1, the J call TRBJ1-6, with a tentative D call TRBD1 (6 bases). The CDR3 contains 13 residues. V shed 8 bases and J shed 7 bases, with 15 bases lying between them. Looked up from germline, CDR1 is DFQATT and CDR2 is SNEGSKA (reference sequence). The CDR3 sequence: CSPSSGDNSPLHF. For the CDR3, the DNA is TGCAGTCCCTCATCAGGGGACAATTCACCCCTCCACTTT.

In this sample, this clonotype turned up a few times. This chain links TRBV4-3 with TRBJ1-6; the match to TRBD1 covers 7 bases. CDR3 length: 16 residues. The germline V gene encodes CDR1 LGHNA and CDR2 YSLEER. V dropped 2 bases and J dropped 4; count of bases not matched to a gene: 5. For the CDR3, the DNA is TGCGCCAGCAGCCAATCAGGGGGAGAATATAATTCACCCCTCCACTTT. It encodes CASSQSGGEYNSPLHF.

This rearrangement joins TRBV4-1 to TRBJ2-7; either TRBD1 or TRBD2 may fit D (5 bases each). The CDR3 is 17 residues long. From germline, CDR1 is MGHRA and CDR2 YSYEKL. V lost 2 bases and J lost 0, with 17 bases in between. The CDR3 region has the DNA TGCGCCAGCAGCCAAATCGGTGGGGCCCGGGGCTCCTACGAGCAGTACTTC. Protein product: CASSQIGGARGSYEQYF.

This rearrangement joins TRBV28 to TRBJ2-1, with D tentatively TRBD1 or TRBD2 (5 bases each). This CDR3 contains 15 residues. The germline CDR1 and CDR2 sequences are MDHEN and SYDVKM. V was clipped by 3 bases and J by 6 bases, with 15 bases between them. The CDR3 spells CASSFWGAGGNEQFF. The CDR3 bases are TGTGCCAGCAGTTTTTGGGGCGCTGGGGGCAATGAGCAGTTCTTC.

This clonotype was seen repeatedly, ten times or more. The chain is built from TRBV10-2 and TRBJ2-7; 10 bases map to TRBD1. Germline V lookup: CDR1 WSHSY, CDR2 SAAADI. Trimming at V came to 8 bases and at J to 5 bases, leaving 6 bases not matched to a gene. The CDR3 length is 13 residues. The CDR3 here is CASARDRGDEQYF. The CDR3 DNA reads as TGCGCCAGCGCCCGGGACAGGGGTGACGAGCAGTACTTC.

This clonotype was counted at least ten times. The rearrangement uses TRBV12-3 or TRBV12-4 and TRBJ1-6; D is uncertain. The CDR3 covers 11 residues. V was cut by 5 bases and J by 13 bases, with 9 bases left in between. CDR3 sequence reads: CASSPGWPLHF. The CDR3 DNA reads as TGTGCCAGCAGTCCCGGCTGGCCCCTCCACTTT.

This clonotype was counted a few times. The chain carries TRBV12-5 and TRBJ1-1, with a tentative D call TRBD1 (5 bases). Germline CDR1 LGHNT, CDR2 FRNRAP. This CDR3 has 16 amino acids. V dropped 0 bases and J dropped 4 bases, with 15 bases sitting between them. CDR3 DNA: TGTGCTAGTGGTTTGGTCCCCGGGACGCATTTCACTGAAGCTTTCTTT. Protein sequence: CASGLVPGTHFTEAFF.

This clonotype has a handful of counts. V and J are TRBV7-9 and TRBJ2-7, with D uncertain. The CDR3 spans 12 residues. Germline CDR1 and CDR2: SEHNR and FQNEAQ (reference sequence). The ends were cut back, 5 bases at V and 7 bases at J, with 12 bases in the middle. The chain's CDR3 is CASSPTGREQYF. As DNA, the CDR3 is TGTGCCAGCAGCCCAACCGGTCGGGAGCAGTACTTC.

Only a few counts were recorded for this clonotype. The chain is built from TRBV29-1 and TRBJ1-2; TRBD1 is a possible D gene (5 bases). This CDR3 has 14 amino acids. Germline loops: CDR1 SQVTM, CDR2 ANQGSEA. Trimming stripped 3 bases from V and 0 bases from J, with 11 bases between. CDR3 sequence: CSVDFARANYGYTF. The CDR3 bases are TGCAGCGTTGATTTCGCCAGGGCTAACTATGGCTACACCTTC. The complete variable domain, with remaining parts taken from reference TRBV29-1 and TRBJ1-2, reads SAVISQKPSRDICQRGTSLTIQCQVDSQVTMMFWYRQQPGQSLTLIATANQGSEATYESGFVIDKFPISRPNLTFSTLTVSNMSPEDSSIYLCSVDFARANYGYTFGSGTRLTVV.

In its sample, this clonotype was seen many times. The chain links TRBV2 to TRBJ2-2; the D is unclear. V lost 1 base and J 0 bases, leaving 6 bases between the germline ends. The CDR3 is 15 amino acids. In germline, CDR1 is SNHLY, CDR2 FYNNEI. This CDR3 reads CASSEGGANTGELFF. The DNA of the CDR3 is TGTGCCAGCAGTGAAGGCGGAGCGAACACCGGGGAGCTGTTTTTT.

This clonotype showed up just a few times. A read error may be the cause here, since a much bigger clone is one base away. The rearrangement joins TRBV7-2 to TRBJ2-7; 7 bases line up with TRBD1. Germline assignment: CDR1 SGHTA and CDR2 FQGNSA. The CDR3 sequence is 18 residues long. The chain's CDR3 is CASSLGGGRRHHGKEPYF. In DNA, the CDR3 is TGTGCCAGCAGCTTAGGAGGGGGCAGGCGGCATCACGGGAAGGAGCCGTACTTC.

There are a few counts of this clonotype. The rearrangement joins TRBV29-1 to TRBJ2-1; a weak D match, TRBD2 (6 bases). With 7 bases removed from V and 6 bases from J, the gap between germline ends came to 16 bases. The CDR3 totals 13 residues. The germline V gene has CDR1 SQVTM and CDR2 ANQGSEA. The CDR3 nucleotides read TGCAGCGGGGAGGTTACTAGCACCAATGAGCAGTTCTTC. It yields the protein CSGEVTSTNEQFF.

This clonotype was seen a handful of times. The CDR3 DNA is TGCAGCGTTGTGGTAGGGGAAGAGACCCAGTACTTC. Protein product: CSVVVGEETQYF. The chain combines TRBV29-1 with TRBJ2-5; D is perhaps TRBD1 (5 bases). Trimming took off 4 bases at V and 3 bases at J, with 9 bases between the two ends. There are 12 residues in the CDR3. CDR1 and CDR2 (germline): SQVTM, ANQGSEA.

This clonotype was counted ten times or more. V gene TRBV12-3 or TRBV12-4 combines with J gene TRBJ2-3, with 7 nucleotides matching TRBD2. The CDR3 extends over 16 amino acids. V lost 1 base and J lost 2; bases outside the gene matches: 6. For the CDR3, the DNA is TGTGCCAGCAGTTTAGGACAGCGGGGATACACAGATACGCAGTATTTT. This gives the protein CASSLGQRGYTDTQYF.